These T cell receptor beta chains were read from a single sample in a study of cytomegalovirus exposure and HLA in healthy donors. Assay: immunoSEQ multiplex PCR; the TCRdb copy retains only in-frame clones and omits some. The data hold some 90,000 clones, with 80% observed a single time. Sequences were obtained from PBMCs. The receptors were sampled from a woman aged 50 to 65 in good health and CMV-seropositive. Both conserved end residues are trimmed from each CDR3.

v_gene,j_gene,CDR3aa
TRBV11-2,TRBJ2-2,ASSLVGTGGTGELF
TRBV5-1,TRBJ1-4,ASGLGTPATNEKLF
TRBV5-1,TRBJ1-3,ASSLLGQRNTIY
TRBV30,TRBJ1-1,ASSLGSTEAF
TRBV18,TRBJ1-5,ASSQYGQGSNQPQH
TRBV7-9,TRBJ1-1,ASSLAGGRNTEAF
TRBV6-1,TRBJ2-2,ASYSRRGTGELF
TRBV6-1,TRBJ2-4,ASNGYGERY
TRBV5-1,TRBJ2-5,ASSYLGQLQETQY
TRBV5-6,TRBJ1-1,ASSLEVRQGAVGTEAF
TRBV30,TRBJ2-7,ACPGQGDEQY
TRBV5-1,TRBJ2-2,ASSLNAGATGELF
TRBV6-6,TRBJ1-1,ASRQGLFTEAF
TRBV2,TRBJ2-1,ASEGLAGGRVYNEQF
TRBV7-6,TRBJ2-3,ASSLGQTTNTQY
TRBV6-1,TRBJ2-3,ASSPHPGGTDTQY
TRBV20-1,TRBJ1-2,SASPDYGYT
TRBV5-6,TRBJ2-3,ASSPSGRGADTQY
TRBV19,TRBJ2-1,ASNTAGGNNEQF
TRBV5-4,TRBJ2-5,ASSSGSALLQETQY
TRBV11-2,TRBJ2-1,ASSPRTSYNEQF
TRBV7-9,TRBJ1-3,ASSGGKSRGNTIY
TRBV7-2,TRBJ2-5,ASSLGQTFQETQY
TRBV18,TRBJ2-5,ASSLPARAWSGVQETQY
TRBV5-1,TRBJ1-2,ASSLQEIGYGYT
TRBV5-1,TRBJ2-1,ASSLDDSSYNEQF
TRBV19,TRBJ2-2,ASSLGTGPTGELF
TRBV21-1,TRBJ2-1,ASSIDGDRGEDEQF
TRBV7-2,TRBJ2-4,ASSLPLLAKNIQY
TRBV7-2,TRBJ1-5,ASSLGGGGQGAQPQH
TRBV13,TRBJ1-1,ASQTGDHNTEAF
TRBV2,TRBJ1-5,ASSAGTGRSQPQH
TRBV5-6,TRBJ1-6,ASSWRGTGDSPLH
TRBV9,TRBJ2-1,ASSGRSPLTGTYNEQF
TRBV5-1,TRBJ2-7,ASSPGGASYEQY
TRBV10-3,TRBJ2-7,AISQQASYEQY
TRBV7-9,TRBJ2-1,ASSSLGVLNEQF